The sequence of this T cell receptor beta chain was determined in a study of blood T cell repertoires in COVID-19. Living in 24 US areas, the participants were between roughly 18 and 95 years of age. There are 14 residues in the CDR3. Germline lookup yields CDR1 MNHEY and CDR2 SVGAGI. V gave up 2 bases and J gave up 7 bases; unmatched junction bases: 4. The repertoire was sequenced with immunoSEQ multiplex PCR; TCRdb's copy has only in-frame clones and lacks some. Here the sample spans a few hundred thousand clones, 85% being singletons. Sequenced sample: PBMCs or T cells enriched from blood (not recorded which). This clonotype originated in a man between 40 and 49 years old who had recovered from COVID-19. The chain joins TRBV6-5 to TRBJ2-2, with 7 bases fitting TRBD1. In nucleotides, the CDR3 is TGTGCCAGCAGTTACCAAAACAGGGGCGGGGAGCTGTTTTTT. Residues: CASSYQNRGGELFF.